Listed below are T cell receptor beta chains from one sample, sequenced in a study of human T cells and chemical hapten exposure. TCRdb reprocessed the RACE reads with MiXCR, giving one entry per CDR3 protein. The table includes 300,000 to 450,000 distinct CDR3 sequences, roughly 4.6% detected once. The source was whole blood, collected in connection with sensitization to the hapten diphenylcyclopropenone (DPC). These receptors were taken from a woman between 45 and 65 years old with alopecia areata. Some clones in this sample may be carry-over from other donors' samples. Each CDR3 is given with its conserved first and last residue. A D gene is named only where the DNA matches it firmly. Size tells how often a clone was seen (once, few, many) or the class of an expanded clone, and some rows leave it out.

j_gene | abundance | d_gene | v_gene | CDR3aa | CDR3nt
TRBJ2-7 | . | . | TRBV3-1 | CASSLDRDVAYEQYF | TGTGCCAGCAGCCTGGACCGGGACGTAGCCTACGAGCAGTACTTC
TRBJ1-2 | . | . | TRBV2 | CASSDGLHGYTF | TGTGCCAGCAGTGACGGTCTTCATGGCTACACCTTC
TRBJ1-1 | many | . | TRBV29-1 | CSVCQTGKGINTEAFF | TGCAGCGTTTGCCAGACGGGGAAGGGGATTAACACTGAAGCTTTCTTT
TRBJ2-3 | . | TRBD2 | TRBV18 | CASSGTSGGLGADTQYF | TGTGCCAGCTCCGGGACTAGCGGGGGCCTAGGAGCAGATACGCAGTATTTT
TRBJ2-5 | . | TRBD1 | TRBV20-1 | CSARWDSKETQYF | TGCAGTGCTAGATGGGACAGCAAAGAGACCCAGTACTTC
TRBJ2-3 | . | TRBD2 | TRBV20-1 | CSAPGLAGEYRGTDTQYF | TGCAGTGCTCCGGGACTAGCGGGAGAGTATAGAGGCACAGATACGCAGTATTTT
TRBJ1-5 | many | TRBD1 | TRBV4-1 | CASSPTGPAVGNQPQHF | TGCGCCAGCAGCCCGACAGGGCCCGCCGTGGGCAATCAGCCCCAGCATTTT
TRBJ1-3 | few | . | TRBV29-1 | CSVALLTGGGNTIYF | TGCAGCGTAGCCCTGTTGACAGGTGGTGGAAACACCATATATTTT
TRBJ1-1 | . | TRBD1 | TRBV29-1 | CSTPGQGGTEAFF | TGCAGCACCCCGGGACAGGGAGGTACTGAAGCTTTCTTT
TRBJ2-7 | . | TRBD1 | TRBV5-4 | CASSLEGTANYEQYF | TGTGCCAGCAGCTTGGAGGGGACAGCTAACTACGAGCAGTACTTC
TRBJ1-3 | many | . | TRBV7-2 | CASSLVGTSGNTIYF | TGTGCCAGCAGCTTAGTAGGGACCTCTGGAAACACCATATATTTT
TRBJ2-1 | few | TRBD2 | TRBV3-1 | CASSHSSGGNYNEQFF | TGTGCCAGCAGCCACTCAAGCGGGGGCAATTACAATGAGCAGTTCTTC
TRBJ2-5 | once | TRBD2 | TRBV15 | CATSRVAGSGAGTQYF | TGTGCCACCAGCAGGGTAGCGGGGTCCGGGGCAGGGACCCAGTACTTC
TRBJ2-3 | few | TRBD2 | TRBV29-1 | CSVGFSGATVWQYF | TGCAGCGTTGGGTTCAGCGGGGCGACCGTTTGGCAGTATTTT
TRBJ1-6 | . | . | TRBV20-1 | CSAAPGQTNSPLHF | TGCAGTGCTGCCCCGGGACAAACCAATTCACCCCTCCACTTT
TRBJ2-1 | few | TRBD1 | TRBV10-3 | CAISRTGDNEQFF | TGTGCCATCAGCAGGACAGGGGACAATGAGCAGTTCTTC
TRBJ1-5 | many | . | TRBV7-2 | CASSLGTVVGSNQPQHF | TGTGCCAGCAGCTTAGGGACAGTGGTCGGAAGCAATCAGCCCCAGCATTTT
TRBJ2-1 | many | TRBD2 | TRBV5-1 | CASSSSGRSINEQFF | TGCGCCAGCAGCTCTAGCGGGAGGTCGATCAATGAGCAGTTCTTC
TRBJ1-6 | . | . | TRBV14 | CASSQVPYSPLHF | TGTGCCAGCAGCCAAGTACCCTATTCACCCCTCCACTTT
TRBJ1-1 | . | TRBD1 | TRBV13 | CASSRGQVEAFF | TGTGCCAGCAGCCGAGGACAGGTAGAAGCTTTCTTT
TRBJ1-5 | . | . | TRBV6-5 | CASSYSTPGPASSNQPQHF | TGTGCCAGCAGTTACTCGACCCCTGGACCGGCATCTAGCAATCAGCCCCAGCATTTT
TRBJ2-1 | many | . | TRBV6-2/TRBV6-3 | CASSYGGAYEQFF | TGTGCCAGCAGTTACGGTGGGGCCTACGAGCAGTTCTTC
TRBJ2-3 | many | . | TRBV7-2 | CASSPQRTSTDTQYF | TGTGCCAGCAGCCCCCAGCGGACTAGCACAGATACGCAGTATTTT
TRBJ2-5 | . | . | TRBV5-5 | CASSWGAGFETQYF | TGTGCCAGCAGCTGGGGGGCCGGATTTGAGACCCAGTACTTC
TRBJ2-3 | many | . | TRBV28 | CASSFGPEGDTQYF | TGTGCCAGCAGTTTTGGGCCAGAAGGGGATACGCAGTATTTT
TRBJ2-1 | . | TRBD2 | TRBV28 | CASRALAGGDYNEQFF | TGTGCCAGCCGTGCCTTAGCGGGAGGGGATTACAATGAGCAGTTCTTC
TRBJ2-3 | many | . | TRBV9 | CASSAYPSNTDTQYF | TGTGCCAGCAGCGCCTACCCCTCCAACACAGATACGCAGTATTTT
TRBJ2-5 | many | TRBD2 | TRBV7-3 | CASSPGTRGETQYF | TGTGCCAGCAGCCCTGGGACTAGAGGAGAGACCCAGTACTTC
TRBJ2-5 | many | TRBD2 | TRBV7-6 | CASSQLAQETQYF | TGTGCCAGCAGCCAACTAGCGCAAGAGACCCAGTACTTC
TRBJ2-1 | . | . | TRBV24-1 | CATSDRTGFNEQFF | TGTGCCACCAGTGACCGCACAGGGTTTAATGAGCAGTTCTTC
TRBJ1-5 | many | . | TRBV20-1 | CSARVGLDQPQHF | TGCAGTGCTAGAGTAGGGTTAGATCAGCCCCAGCATTTT
TRBJ1-3 | . | . | TRBV5-5 | CASSLHGRLSGNTIYF | TGTGCCAGCAGCTTGCACGGACGGCTCTCTGGAAACACCATATATTTT
TRBJ1-1 | few | . | TRBV3-1 | CASLQGAGTEAFF | TGTGCCAGCCTACAGGGAGCCGGCACTGAAGCTTTCTTT
TRBJ2-1 | few | . | TRBV30 | CAWSMDRGPNEQFF | TGTGCCTGGAGTATGGACCGGGGCCCCAATGAGCAGTTCTTC
TRBJ2-2 | . | . | TRBV24-1 | CATSGRGLNTGELFF | TGTGCCACCAGCGGCAGGGGCCTCAACACCGGGGAGCTGTTTTTT
TRBJ2-4 | . | . | TRBV7-2 | CASTLGGTPKNIQYF | TGTGCCAGCACCCTAGGGGGGACACCCAAAAACATTCAGTACTTC
TRBJ1-1 | once | . | TRBV9 | CAPPVEVNTEAFF | TGTGCCCCCCCCGTGGAGGTGAACACTGAAGCTTTCTTT
TRBJ2-2 | few | . | TRBV6-1 | CAIRDPNTGELFF | TGTGCCATCCGGGACCCGAACACCGGGGAGCTGTTTTTT
TRBJ1-2 | few | . | TRBV27 | CASSPSRQRANYGYTF | TGTGCCAGCAGTCCCTCCCGACAGCGAGCTAACTATGGCTACACCTTC
TRBJ2-7 | many | . | TRBV27 | CASSLGLGTTLAYEQYF | TGTGCCAGCAGTTTAGGTCTAGGGACGACCTTGGCCTACGAGCAGTACTTC
TRBJ1-1 | . | . | TRBV30 | CAWSVLGPAEAFF | TGTGCCTGGAGTGTCCTAGGCCCAGCCGAAGCTTTCTTT
TRBJ1-1 | many | . | TRBV7-8 | CASSFGAGRGRGNTEAFF | TGTGCCAGCAGCTTTGGGGCCGGGAGGGGGAGAGGGAACACTGAAGCTTTCTTT
TRBJ1-1 | few | TRBD1 | TRBV5-1 | CASSPINRGTEAFF | TGCGCCAGCAGCCCAATCAACAGGGGAACTGAAGCTTTCTTT
TRBJ2-2 | few | . | TRBV2 | CASSETGINTGELFF | TGTGCCAGCAGTGAAACAGGGATTAACACCGGGGAGCTGTTTTTT
TRBJ2-6 | few | . | TRBV10-2 | CASISASGANVLTF | TGCGCCAGCATTTCGGCCTCTGGGGCCAACGTCCTGACTTTC
TRBJ1-1 | few | . | TRBV18 | CASSDGPGNTEAFF | TGTGCCAGCTCGGATGGACCAGGGAACACTGAAGCTTTCTTT
TRBJ2-1 | many | . | TRBV24-1 | CATSVGETYNEQFF | TGTGCCACCAGTGTGGGGGAGACCTACAATGAGCAGTTCTTC
TRBJ1-2 | many | . | TRBV9 | CASGPTNYGYTF | TGTGCCAGCGGACCCACTAACTATGGCTACACCTTC
TRBJ2-1 | many | TRBD2 | TRBV29-1 | CSGIAGGPRNEQFF | TGCAGCGGAATAGCGGGAGGGCCAAGGAATGAGCAGTTCTTC
TRBJ1-2 | many | . | TRBV12-3/TRBV12-4 | CASSLAANYGYTF | TGTGCCAGCAGCTTAGCAGCTAACTATGGCTACACCTTC
TRBJ1-4 | few | . | TRBV7-9 | CASTGPIGEKLFF | TGTGCCAGCACGGGGCCTATCGGCGAAAAACTGTTTTTT
TRBJ2-7 | many | . | TRBV7-2 | CASSPSISPSSSYEQYF | TGTGCCAGCAGCCCGAGTATATCGCCCTCGAGCTCCTACGAGCAGTACTTC